The rows below give T cell receptor beta chains drawn from one sample of a study of T cell repertoires in ileal Crohn's disease. Measured with immunoSEQ multiplex PCR; TCRdb has only the in-frame clones, and not every one. The sample lists about 6,000 clones; roughly 88% were seen once. The sequenced sample was ileal tissue. The receptors stem from an adult with Crohn's disease. Each CDR3 is given with its conserved first and last residue. A D gene is named only where the DNA matches it firmly. Only part of the rows carry a size: once, few, many, or a class if the clone is expanded.

J gene	clone size	D gene	CDR3 length	V gene	CDR3 DNA	CDR3 protein
TRBJ1-4	.	TRBD1	18	TRBV4-1	TGCGCCAGCAGCCAAGCCGCCGAGGGGGGACAGGGTACAGAAAAACTGTTTTTT	CASSQAAEGGQGTEKLFF
TRBJ1-1	.	.	14	TRBV11-2	TGTGCCAGCAGCCCCCAGGGAGGGGCCACTGAAGCTTTCTTT	CASSPQGGATEAFF
TRBJ2-2	.	TRBD2	16	TRBV7-2	TGTGCCAGCAGCTTATTTAGCGGGGGGGCCGCCGGGGAGCTGTTTTTT	CASSLFSGGAAGELFF
TRBJ2-7	.	.	12	TRBV10-2	TGCGCCAGCAGTGAGTCTCAGGGCGGTCATTACTTC	CASSESQGGHYF
TRBJ2-2	.	TRBD1	16	TRBV9	TGTGCCAGCAGCGTAGTTGGGACAGGGGGCACCGGGGAGCTGTTTTTT	CASSVVGTGGTGELFF
TRBJ1-1	.	.	13	TRBV12-5	TGTGCTAGTGGGTCGACAGAGAACACTGAAGCTTTCTTT	CASGSTENTEAFF
TRBJ2-5	.	TRBD1	14	TRBV6-6	TGTGCCAGCAGTTATAGTGGGACAGCGGAGACCCAGTACTTC	CASSYSGTAETQYF
TRBJ2-7	.	.	14	TRBV9	TGTGCCAGCAGCGCTTCGACTAGCTCCTACGAGCAGTACTTC	CASSASTSSYEQYF
TRBJ2-2	.	TRBD1	14	TRBV6-1	TGTGCCAGCAGCGAAGGGACAGCAGGCGGGGAGCTGTTTTTT	CASSEGTAGGELFF
TRBJ1-4	once	.	14	TRBV2	TGTGCCAGCAGAGCGGCTCCAACTAATGAAAAACTGTTTTTT	CASRAAPTNEKLFF
TRBJ2-7	.	TRBD1	14	TRBV7-2	TGTGCCAGCAGCCCTTGGACAGGGGGTATCGAGCAGTACTTC	CASSPWTGGIEQYF
TRBJ1-1	.	TRBD1	15	TRBV27	TGTGCCAGCAGTTTATCGGGGAGACAGGGCCCTGAAGCTTTCTTT	CASSLSGRQGPEAFF
TRBJ1-2	.	.	14	TRBV4-1	TGCGCCAGCAGCCAAGTATTGACCCCAGGGGGCTACACCTTC	CASSQVLTPGGYTF
TRBJ2-7	once	.	14	TRBV11-2	TGTGCCAGCAGCTTAGGGACGGACTCCTACGAGCAGTACTTC	CASSLGTDSYEQYF
TRBJ2-5	.	TRBD1	19	TRBV29-1	TGCAGCGTTGAGACGGGACAGGGAAAGAGGATCGCATCCCAAGAGACCCAGTACTTC	CSVETGQGKRIASQETQYF
TRBJ2-2	.	TRBD2	15	TRBV18	TGTGCCAGCTCGCGCGGGGGGCAGAACACCGGGGAGCTGTTTTTT	CASSRGGQNTGELFF